Below are 22 T cell receptor beta chains sequenced from a single sample in a study of blood T cells in healthy people across ages. A sample-barcoded 5' primer and a J-beta primer mix were used in a second PCR of roughly 6 to 11 cycles. Via MiXCR, TCRdb re-called the 5' RACE reads, giving one row per CDR3 protein. Altogether under 950,000 distinct CDR3 sequences are present, approximately 22% being singletons, with the ten largest covering approximately 20%. Sequencing used blood. The receptors were sampled from a man aged 65 to 85 in good health.

The table lists this clonotype with a few counts. This chain connects TRBV12-3 or TRBV12-4 to TRBJ1-1; 10 nucleotides align to TRBD1. This CDR3 region has 13 residues. With 5 bases clipped from V and 6 bases from J, the junction kept 3 bases outside the gene matches. Here the CDR3 reads CASSRGTGAEAFF. CDR3 DNA sequence: TGTGCCAGCAGTCGAGGGACAGGGGCTGAAGCTTTCTTT.

The table lists this clonotype with a few counts. In nucleotides, the CDR3 is TGCAGTGCTAGTTGGCGCGCTAAAGAGACCCAGTACTTC. Its translation is CSASWRAKETQYF. The chain combines TRBV20-1 with TRBJ2-5, with D unclear. Between the trimmed V and J ends, which lost 3 bases and 3 bases, there was a span of 11 bases. This CDR3 is 13 amino acids long. The germline CDR1 and CDR2 sequences are DFQATT and SNEGSKA (reference sequence).

This chain joins TRBV7-3 and TRBJ2-3; TRBD2 matches at 9 bases. The CDR3 has 18 amino acids. Unmatched junction bases numbered 11, after V lost 0 bases and J lost 4 bases. The germline V gene encodes CDR1 SGHTA and CDR2 FQGTGA. CDR3 nucleotides: TGTGCCAGCAGCTTAACTAGCGGGAGTTACGTCGGGGCAGATACGCAGTATTTT. Translating gives CASSLTSGSYVGADTQYF.

This chain links TRBV7-6 with TRBJ1-3, with a possible D match to TRBD1 (6 bases). CDR1 and CDR2 from the germline V gene are SGHVS and FNYEAQ. V was shortened by 5 bases and J by 0 bases, with 17 bases between the two germline ends. The CDR3 is 17 amino acids. The CDR3 reads CASSPGGGGNSGNTIYF. CDR3 coding DNA: TGTGCCAGCAGCCCCGGGGGAGGGGGAAACTCTGGAAACACCATATATTTT.

The V and J genes are TRBV20-1 and TRBJ2-1, with D unresolved. V lost 3 bases to trimming and J lost 3 bases, with 12 bases between them. Germline V CDR1 and CDR2: DFQATT, SNEGSKA (reference sequence). The CDR3 has 14 amino acids. Written as DNA, the CDR3 is TGCAGTGCTAGTCTCGATCGACGCTACAATGAGCAGTTCTTC. Protein: CSASLDRRYNEQFF.

The chain uses TRBV29-1 and TRBJ2-6, with D possibly TRBD2 on 6 matching bases. The length of the CDR3 is 16 residues. The V end lost 4 bases, the J end lost 1 base, and 14 bases lay between the germline ends. Germline CDR1 is SQVTM and CDR2 is ANQGSEA. CDR3 loop: CSVVQRGKSGANVLTF. The CDR3, as DNA: TGCAGCGTTGTACAACGGGGGAAGTCTGGGGCCAACGTCCTGACTTTC.

This clonotype has just a few counts. The CDR3 coding sequence is TGCAGTGCTAGAGATTCGGGGGGTCGAGGGGGGATCACTGAAGCTTTCTTT. Protein sequence: CSARDSGGRGGITEAFF. The chain couples TRBV20-1 to TRBJ1-1; D is perhaps TRBD1 (6 bases). This CDR3 has 17 residues. V was cut by 0 bases and J by 4 bases, with 21 bases left in between. In germline, CDR1 is DFQATT, CDR2 SNEGSKA (reference sequence).

This clonotype was counted a few times. The J gene is TRBJ2-5, the V gene TRBV20-1; D remains unclear. This CDR3 spans 13 amino acids. Germline V gene lookup returns CDR1 DFQATT and CDR2 SNEGSKA (reference sequence). The CDR3 loop reads CSQTRAFSETQYF. The CDR3 nucleotides read TGCAGCCAAACAAGGGCGTTCTCGGAGACCCAGTACTTC.

V is TRBV5-1 and J is TRBJ1-3, with a tentative D call TRBD1 (5 bases). The CDR3 extends over 16 amino acids. The V end was cut by 0 bases, the J end by 3 bases, with 13 bases between. Germline V CDR1 and CDR2: SGHRS, YFSETQ. The CDR3 DNA reads as TGCGCCAGCAGCTTGGTTTCTCAACAGGATGGAAACACCATATATTTT. This gives the protein CASSLVSQQDGNTIYF.

This clonotype was counted at least ten times. V is TRBV29-1 and J is TRBJ1-1, with D unresolved. V lost 7 bases and J lost 0, with 12 bases in between. This CDR3 region has 13 residues. CDR1 SQVTM and CDR2 ANQGSEA come from the germline V gene. CDR3 residues: CSAVPPMNTEAFF. The CDR3, as DNA: TGCAGCGCGGTCCCCCCGATGAACACTGAAGCTTTCTTT.

CDR3 in DNA: TGTGCCAGCAGCAGAGGACGTGTGTTATCTGCAGATACGCAGTATTTT. This codes for CASSRGRVLSADTQYF. J is TRBJ2-3 and V is TRBV12-3 or TRBV12-4; no definite D call. The CDR3 runs to 16 residues. V was pared by 6 bases and J by 4 bases, with 20 bases between.

The genes are TRBV13 and TRBJ2-5; the match to TRBD1 covers 8 bases. Losses at the gene ends were 2 bases for V and 2 bases for J; bases not matched to a gene: 4. Germline CDR1 and CDR2: PRHDT and FYEKMQ (reference sequence). The CDR3 consists of 15 residues. CDR3 bases: TGTGCCAGCAGCTTATCTCGGGACAGGCAAGAGACCCAGTACTTC. This codes for CASSLSRDRQETQYF.

A few counts support this clonotype. A read error may produce the germline difference seen at one junction end. DNA for the CDR3: TGTGCCTGTAGTGGGGCTAAGGACAGGGAGACTGAAGCTTTCTTT. Encoded protein: CACSGAKDRETEAFF. This sequence joins TRBV30 and TRBJ1-1; 8 positions match TRBD1. The CDR3 spans 15 residues. CDR1 is GTSNPN and CDR2 is SVGIG in the germline V gene (reference sequence).

This clonotype was observed a few times. This chain uses TRBV20-1 with TRBJ2-7; tentative D call: TRBD1 (6 bases). The germline V and J ends were trimmed by 6 bases and 5 bases, with 17 bases remaining between them. The CDR3 contains 13 residues. The germline CDR1 and CDR2 sequences are DFQATT and SNEGSKA (reference sequence). The DNA for the CDR3 is TGCAGTGCATCGACAGGTAACAGGGACGAGCAGTACTTC. This sequence encodes CSASTGNRDEQYF.

CDR3 residues: CASSPMGEAYEQYF. In DNA form, the CDR3 reads TGTGCCAGCAGCCCCATGGGCGAAGCCTACGAGCAGTACTTC. The J gene is TRBJ2-7, the V gene TRBV13; D call uncertain. There are 14 residues in the CDR3. Germline CDR1 is PRHDT and CDR2 is FYEKMQ (reference sequence). Trimming pared 5 bases from V and 2 bases from J, leaving 13 bases between.

The rearrangement uses TRBV21-1 and TRBJ2-3; the table's D call, TRBD2, has no DNA check behind it. TRBV21-1 is a recognized pseudogene. This CDR3 contains 16 residues. In DNA, the CDR3 is TGTGCCAGCAGCAAAACCACTAGCGGGAGCACAGATACGCAGTATTTT. Protein: CASSKTTSGSTDTQYF.

This clonotype was counted between two and nine times. V gene TRBV12-3 or TRBV12-4 combines with J gene TRBJ2-2; no firm D call. The CDR3 totals 15 residues. V was trimmed by 6 bases and J by 5 bases, leaving 16 bases between them. The CDR3, as DNA: TGTGCCAGCAGCTCTCAAATGGGATCAACCGGGGAGCTGTTTTTT. Its protein is CASSSQMGSTGELFF.

Note on this clonotype: Its ends do not fully match the called genes, so a read error is possible. The chain has TRBV7-9 and TRBJ1-4; D is uncertain. The CDR3 spans 15 residues. Germline CDR1 SEHNR, CDR2 FQNEAQ (reference sequence). This chain's CDR3 is CPSSLAGRYNEKPFF. The CDR3 DNA sequence: TGTCCCAGCAGCTTAGCTGGTCGGTATAATGAAAAACCGTTTTTT.

This clonotype was detected only a few times. The genes are TRBV2 and TRBJ2-2, with TRBD2 as a possible D gene (5 bases). V was pared by 8 bases and J by 1 base, with 17 bases between. There are 16 residues in the CDR3. Germline V gene lookup returns CDR1 SNHLY and CDR2 FYNNEI. The CDR3 loop is CASSIWTLRNTGELFF. CDR3 nucleotides: TGTGCCAGCTCCATCTGGACTCTTAGGAACACCGGGGAGCTGTTTTTT.

The CDR3 loop is CASSHEDSSSYNEQFF. The CDR3 DNA reads as TGCGCCAGCAGCCATGAAGACTCCAGCTCCTACAATGAGCAGTTCTTC. The chain is built from TRBV4-1 and TRBJ2-1; D is undetermined. Trimming left V 3 bases short and J 0 bases short, with 12 bases between. This CDR3 comprises 16 residues. Germline CDR1 and CDR2: MGHRA and YSYEKL.

This rearrangement joins TRBV20-1 to TRBJ2-7, with 7 bases fitting TRBD2. The J call is in doubt because the DNA end fits TRBJ2-1 better. Germline V lookup: CDR1 DFQATT, CDR2 SNEGSKA (reference sequence). The CDR3 is made up of 13 amino acids. The CDR3 DNA follows: TGCAGTGCTAACGGCGGGGGCTACAATGAGCAGTTCTTC. It codes for CSANGGGYNEQFF.

The chain couples TRBV5-1 to TRBJ2-1; 7 positions agree with TRBD1. This CDR3 contains 14 residues. CDR1 is SGHRS and CDR2 is YFSETQ in the germline V gene. The ends lost 4 bases at V and 6 bases at J; junction bases unmatched: 7. CDR3 bases: TGCGCCAGCAGCCCGGGACAGAGTTTCAATGAGCAGTTCTTC. It translates to CASSPGQSFNEQFF.